Listed below are T cell receptor beta chains from one sample, sequenced in a study of neurological immune-mediated disorders. MiXCR was run by TCRdb on the 5' RACE reads, yielding one entry per CDR3 protein. Of about 88,000 distinct CDR3 sequences listed, around 3.3% are singletons. The sample consisted of PBMCs. The source of these receptors is a woman between 18 and 29 years old with multiple sclerosis. The CDR3 runs from the conserved cysteine through the conserved F or W. A D gene is named only where the DNA matches it firmly. Size is omitted from some rows. Given values are once, few, many or a class for expanded clones.

len: 13
abundance: many
d_gene: -
j_gene: TRBJ1-5
v_gene: TRBV5-6
CDR3aa: CASSPGQFQPQHF
CDR3nt: TGTGCCAGCAGCCCAGGACAGTTTCAGCCCCAGCATTTT

len: 15
abundance: many
d_gene: TRBD2
j_gene: TRBJ2-1
v_gene: TRBV20-1
CDR3aa: CSAASGTSGSNEQFF
CDR3nt: TGCAGTGCTGCCTCCGGGACTAGCGGGTCCAATGAGCAGTTCTTC

len: 15
abundance: many
d_gene: -
j_gene: TRBJ1-5
v_gene: TRBV5-1
CDR3aa: CASSLAAGSNQPQHF
CDR3nt: TGCGCCAGCAGCTTGGCGGCAGGGAGCAATCAGCCCCAGCATTTT

len: 15
abundance: many
d_gene: TRBD1
j_gene: TRBJ2-1
v_gene: TRBV6-4
CDR3aa: CATSGQGHRGDEQFF
CDR3nt: TGTGCCACCTCGGGACAGGGACATAGGGGGGATGAGCAGTTCTTC

len: 13
abundance: many
d_gene: -
j_gene: TRBJ2-3
v_gene: TRBV9
CDR3aa: CASSVASSDTQYF
CDR3nt: TGTGCCAGCAGCGTAGCTAGCTCAGATACGCAGTATTTT

len: 15
abundance: many
d_gene: TRBD1
j_gene: TRBJ1-2
v_gene: TRBV7-2
CDR3aa: CASSRGQGTDYGYTF
CDR3nt: TGTGCCAGCAGCAGGGGACAGGGTACTGACTATGGCTACACCTTC

len: 17
abundance: -
d_gene: TRBD2
j_gene: TRBJ2-5
v_gene: TRBV7-2
CDR3aa: CASSLGASGVLGGTQYF
CDR3nt: TGTGCCAGCAGCTTAGGCGCTAGCGGGGTACTGGGTGGGACCCAGTACTTC

len: 13
abundance: many
d_gene: -
j_gene: TRBJ2-7
v_gene: TRBV6-5
CDR3aa: CASSTPWSEEQYF
CDR3nt: TGTGCCAGCAGTACCCCTTGGAGCGAGGAGCAGTACTTC

len: 14
abundance: many
d_gene: -
j_gene: TRBJ2-2
v_gene: TRBV7-2
CDR3aa: CASSPFGGTGELFF
CDR3nt: TGTGCCAGCAGCCCATTCGGTGGCACCGGGGAGCTGTTTTTT

len: 16
abundance: many
d_gene: -
j_gene: TRBJ1-1
v_gene: TRBV6-5
CDR3aa: CASSYDAGDSNTEAFF
CDR3nt: TGTGCCAGCAGTTACGACGCAGGCGACTCGAACACTGAAGCTTTCTTT

len: 13
abundance: many
d_gene: -
j_gene: TRBJ1-5
v_gene: TRBV11-2
CDR3aa: CASRKQGDQPQHF
CDR3nt: TGTGCCAGCAGAAAACAGGGCGATCAGCCCCAGCATTTT

len: 16
abundance: many
d_gene: TRBD2
j_gene: TRBJ2-1
v_gene: TRBV4-2
CDR3aa: CASSHPASGGANEQFF
CDR3nt: TGTGCCAGCAGCCACCCCGCTAGCGGGGGGGCCAATGAGCAGTTCTTC

len: 14
abundance: many
d_gene: -
j_gene: TRBJ2-1
v_gene: TRBV20-1
CDR3aa: CSAPGGTDYNEQFF
CDR3nt: TGCAGTGCCCCAGGCGGGACAGACTACAATGAGCAGTTCTTC

len: 16
abundance: few
d_gene: TRBD1
j_gene: TRBJ2-7
v_gene: TRBV4-1
CDR3aa: CASSNSGQTYLREQYF
CDR3nt: TGCGCCAGCAGCAACTCGGGACAGACATACCTACGCGAGCAGTACTTC

len: 15
abundance: -
d_gene: TRBD1
j_gene: TRBJ1-1
v_gene: TRBV4-2
CDR3aa: CASSQASTGVTEAFF
CDR3nt: TGTGCCAGCAGCCAGGCCTCAACAGGGGTCACTGAAGCTTTCTTT

len: 15
abundance: many
d_gene: -
j_gene: TRBJ2-3
v_gene: TRBV28
CDR3aa: CASSFRGIITDTQYF
CDR3nt: TGTGCCAGCAGTTTCCGGGGGATTATCACAGATACGCAGTATTTT

len: 16
abundance: many
d_gene: TRBD1
j_gene: TRBJ2-1
v_gene: TRBV7-7
CDR3aa: CASSLDVAGGSDEQFF
CDR3nt: TGTGCTAGCAGCTTAGATGTGGCAGGGGGATCGGATGAGCAGTTCTTC

len: 14
abundance: few
d_gene: -
j_gene: TRBJ1-1
v_gene: TRBV7-8
CDR3aa: CASSLRTREGEAFF
CDR3nt: TGTGCCAGCAGCTTACGGACTCGAGAAGGGGAAGCTTTCTTT

len: 15
abundance: many
d_gene: -
j_gene: TRBJ1-1
v_gene: TRBV5-1
CDR3aa: CASSLDPNRNTEAFF
CDR3nt: TGCGCCAGCAGCTTGGACCCAAACCGGAACACTGAAGCTTTCTTT

len: 15
abundance: many
d_gene: TRBD2
j_gene: TRBJ2-3
v_gene: TRBV5-1
CDR3aa: CASSFSLAGADTQYF
CDR3nt: TGCGCCAGCAGCTTTTCCCTAGCGGGAGCAGATACGCAGTATTTT

len: 13
abundance: many
d_gene: -
j_gene: TRBJ2-1
v_gene: TRBV5-1
CDR3aa: CASSLSEFDEQFF
CDR3nt: TGCGCCAGCAGCCTTTCCGAGTTCGATGAGCAGTTCTTC

len: 15
abundance: many
d_gene: -
j_gene: TRBJ2-3
v_gene: TRBV9
CDR3aa: CASSVAFTLGDTQYF
CDR3nt: TGTGCCAGCAGCGTAGCCTTTACGCTGGGGGATACGCAGTATTTT

len: 14
abundance: -
d_gene: TRBD1
j_gene: TRBJ2-7
v_gene: TRBV7-2
CDR3aa: CASIPDRGSYEQYF
CDR3nt: TGTGCCAGCATTCCCGACAGGGGGTCCTACGAGCAGTACTTC

len: 16
abundance: many
d_gene: TRBD2
j_gene: TRBJ2-4
v_gene: TRBV12-3/TRBV12-4
CDR3aa: CASSSSGGLAKNIQYF
CDR3nt: TGTGCCAGCAGCTCCAGCGGGGGCCTAGCCAAAAACATTCAGTACTTC

len: 15
abundance: many
d_gene: -
j_gene: TRBJ2-2
v_gene: TRBV5-1
CDR3aa: CASSLGQTNTGELFF
CDR3nt: TGCGCCAGCAGTTTGGGACAAACGAACACCGGGGAGCTGTTTTTT

len: 15
abundance: many
d_gene: TRBD2
j_gene: TRBJ2-5
v_gene: TRBV13
CDR3aa: CASTWRGRGQETQYF
CDR3nt: TGTGCCAGCACCTGGCGGGGGAGAGGGCAAGAGACCCAGTACTTC

len: 15
abundance: many
d_gene: TRBD2
j_gene: TRBJ2-1
v_gene: TRBV2
CDR3aa: CASSEGTSGMNEQFF
CDR3nt: TGTGCCAGCAGTGAAGGGACTAGCGGTATGAATGAGCAGTTCTTC

len: 12
abundance: many
d_gene: -
j_gene: TRBJ1-2
v_gene: TRBV20-1
CDR3aa: CSAREKNYGYTF
CDR3nt: TGCAGTGCTAGAGAAAAAAACTATGGCTACACCTTC

len: 14
abundance: many
d_gene: TRBD2
j_gene: TRBJ2-5
v_gene: TRBV7-9
CDR3aa: CATAGLAGGETQYF
CDR3nt: TGTGCCACGGCGGGGCTAGCGGGAGGAGAGACCCAGTACTTC

len: 12
abundance: few
d_gene: -
j_gene: TRBJ1-2
v_gene: TRBV2
CDR3aa: CASRQINYGYTF
CDR3nt: TGTGCCAGCAGACAGATTAACTATGGCTACACCTTC

len: 17
abundance: many
d_gene: TRBD1
j_gene: TRBJ2-2
v_gene: TRBV4-3
CDR3aa: CASSQKGGTGNTGELFF
CDR3nt: TGCGCCAGCAGCCAAAAAGGGGGGACAGGGAACACCGGGGAGCTGTTTTTT

len: 15
abundance: many
d_gene: TRBD1
j_gene: TRBJ2-3
v_gene: TRBV24-1
CDR3aa: CATSDSDRGADTQYF
CDR3nt: TGTGCCACCAGTGATTCCGACAGGGGAGCGGATACGCAGTATTTT

len: 13
abundance: many
d_gene: -
j_gene: TRBJ2-7
v_gene: TRBV5-1
CDR3aa: CASSVTGNYEQYF
CDR3nt: TGCGCCAGCAGCGTCACAGGGAACTACGAGCAGTACTTC

len: 18
abundance: -
d_gene: TRBD1
j_gene: TRBJ1-5
v_gene: TRBV28
CDR3aa: CASSSGTGLPVSNKTQNF
CDR3nt: TGTGCCAGCAGTTCGGGGACAGGACTTCCTGTAAGCAATAAGACCCAGAATTTT

len: 15
abundance: many
d_gene: TRBD2
j_gene: TRBJ2-7
v_gene: TRBV5-1
CDR3aa: CASSSEGLADYEQYF
CDR3nt: TGCGCCAGCAGCTCGGAGGGACTAGCGGACTACGAGCAGTACTTC

len: 17
abundance: many
d_gene: TRBD1
j_gene: TRBJ1-4
v_gene: TRBV11-2
CDR3aa: CASSKRDSRGTNEKLFF
CDR3nt: TGTGCCAGCAGCAAACGGGACAGTAGAGGGACTAATGAAAAACTGTTTTTT

len: 18
abundance: many
d_gene: -
j_gene: TRBJ1-4
v_gene: TRBV5-1
CDR3aa: CASSSTGGRQATNEKLFF
CDR3nt: TGCGCCAGCAGCTCTACGGGAGGTCGACAGGCAACTAATGAAAAACTGTTTTTT

len: 16
abundance: many
d_gene: -
j_gene: TRBJ2-3
v_gene: TRBV12-3/TRBV12-4
CDR3aa: CASSRLVGPSTDTQYF
CDR3nt: TGTGCCAGCAGCCGCCTAGTGGGACCTAGCACAGATACGCAGTATTTT

len: 15
abundance: many
d_gene: -
j_gene: TRBJ2-1
v_gene: TRBV20-1
CDR3aa: CSARDRQGKRNEQFF
CDR3nt: TGCAGTGCTAGAGATCGGCAGGGGAAGAGGAATGAGCAGTTCTTC

len: 16
abundance: many
d_gene: -
j_gene: TRBJ2-5
v_gene: TRBV27
CDR3aa: CASSSSYRTYQETQYF
CDR3nt: TGTGCCAGCAGTTCTTCTTACCGGACGTATCAAGAGACCCAGTACTTC

len: 16
abundance: many
d_gene: TRBD2
j_gene: TRBJ2-1
v_gene: TRBV5-1
CDR3aa: CASSLAGTKRTQAQFF
CDR3nt: TGCGCCAGCAGCCTTGCCGGGACTAAAAGGACACAAGCGCAGTTCTTC

len: 14
abundance: many
d_gene: -
j_gene: TRBJ1-1
v_gene: TRBV7-2
CDR3aa: CASSFRTVNTEAFF
CDR3nt: TGTGCCAGCAGCTTCAGGACAGTGAACACTGAAGCTTTCTTT

len: 15
abundance: many
d_gene: -
j_gene: TRBJ2-2
v_gene: TRBV5-1
CDR3aa: CASSFEGAITGELFF
CDR3nt: TGCGCCAGCAGCTTTGAGGGAGCAATCACCGGGGAGCTGTTTTTT

len: 18
abundance: many
d_gene: TRBD1
j_gene: TRBJ2-1
v_gene: TRBV7-2
CDR3aa: CASSLKYPGQGVRNEQFF
CDR3nt: TGTGCCAGCAGCCTAAAGTACCCGGGACAGGGTGTACGCAATGAGCAGTTCTTC

len: 15
abundance: many
d_gene: TRBD1
j_gene: TRBJ1-6
v_gene: TRBV9
CDR3aa: CASSVADRGRSVLHF
CDR3nt: TGTGCCAGCAGCGTAGCCGACAGGGGGCGAAGTGTACTCCACTTT

len: 15
abundance: few
d_gene: -
j_gene: TRBJ2-1
v_gene: TRBV5-1
CDR3aa: CASSITGPQYNEQFF
CDR3nt: TGCGCCAGCAGCATTACCGGGCCTCAGTACAATGAGCAGTTCTTC

len: 14
abundance: many
d_gene: -
j_gene: TRBJ2-7
v_gene: TRBV10-3
CDR3aa: CATSPGTNVYEQYF
CDR3nt: TGTGCCACCTCCCCCGGGACAAATGTCTACGAGCAGTACTTC

len: 15
abundance: -
d_gene: TRBD1
j_gene: TRBJ1-5
v_gene: TRBV18
CDR3aa: CASSPETGGNQPQHF
CDR3nt: TGTGCCAGCTCACCAGAGACAGGGGGCAATCAGCCCCAGCATTTT

len: 15
abundance: few
d_gene: -
j_gene: TRBJ1-1
v_gene: TRBV5-1
CDR3aa: CASSGKQGGFTEAFF
CDR3nt: TGCGCCAGCAGCGGAAAACAGGGAGGATTCACTGAAGCTTTCTTT

len: 15
abundance: many
d_gene: -
j_gene: TRBJ1-1
v_gene: TRBV6-2/TRBV6-3
CDR3aa: CATNRRRGANTEAFF
CDR3nt: TGTGCCACAAACCGCCGGCGGGGAGCGAACACTGAAGCTTTCTTT

len: 15
abundance: many
d_gene: TRBD1
j_gene: TRBJ1-2
v_gene: TRBV30
CDR3aa: CAWSVGTGRNYGYTF
CDR3nt: TGTGCCTGGAGTGTAGGGACAGGGCGTAACTATGGCTACACCTTC

len: 11
abundance: many
d_gene: -
j_gene: TRBJ2-7
v_gene: TRBV10-3
CDR3aa: CAAQTAYEQYF
CDR3nt: TGTGCCGCCCAGACAGCTTACGAGCAGTACTTC

len: 15
abundance: many
d_gene: -
j_gene: TRBJ2-1
v_gene: TRBV28
CDR3aa: CASSNPGSGYNEQFF
CDR3nt: TGTGCCAGCAGTAATCCGGGATCGGGTTACAATGAGCAGTTCTTC

len: 13
abundance: many
d_gene: -
j_gene: TRBJ2-7
v_gene: TRBV5-6
CDR3aa: CASSPTGWYEQYF
CDR3nt: TGTGCCAGCAGCCCTACAGGGTGGTACGAGCAGTACTTC

len: 14
abundance: many
d_gene: -
j_gene: TRBJ1-1
v_gene: TRBV20-1
CDR3aa: CSARDPRGGTEAFF
CDR3nt: TGCAGTGCTAGAGATCCCAGGGGAGGGACTGAAGCTTTCTTT